These T cell receptor beta chains were read from a single sample in a study of cytomegalovirus exposure and HLA in healthy donors. Assay: immunoSEQ multiplex PCR; the TCRdb copy retains only in-frame clones and omits some. The data hold about 77,000 clones, with 70% to 85% observed a single time. What was sequenced was PBMCs. The origin of the receptors is a woman aged 40 to 49 in good health and CMV-seronegative. Both conserved end residues are part of each CDR3. A D gene is named only where the DNA matches it firmly. Size tells how often a clone was seen (once, few, many) or the class of an expanded clone, and some rows leave it out.

CASSDWEISQLGYEQYF TGTGCCAGCAGTGATTGGGAGATCTCACAGCTTGGCTACGAGCAGTACTTC TRBJ2-7 NA NA TRBV25-1
CASSFGLSTTDTQYF TGTGCCAGCAGCTTCGGACTAAGCACCACAGATACGCAGTATTTT TRBJ2-3 NA NA TRBV7-9
CASSDVVIGYEQYF TGTGCCAGCAGTGACGTGGTAATCGGGTACGAGCAGTACTTC TRBJ2-7 NA NA TRBV6-1
CATLSMGANRTGDNYGYTF TGTGCCACCTTATCAATGGGGGCGAACAGGACAGGGGATAACTATGGCTACACCTTC TRBJ1-2 TRBD1 NA TRBV10-3
CAISSGDPWEQYF TGTGCCATCAGTAGCGGGGACCCTTGGGAGCAGTACTTC TRBJ2-7 TRBD2 NA TRBV10-3
CAWSSGFVNTEAFF TGTGCCTGGAGTTCAGGGTTTGTGAACACTGAAGCTTTCTTT TRBJ1-1 NA once TRBV30
CASSFGGTSGLIEQFF TGTGCCAGCAGCTTCGGGGGGACTAGCGGCCTCATTGAGCAGTTCTTC TRBJ2-1 TRBD2 NA TRBV7-6
CASSEGQGYGYTF TGTGCCAGCAGCGAGGGACAGGGGTATGGCTACACCTTC TRBJ1-2 TRBD1 once TRBV9
CASSQTGPSGANVLTF TGTGCCAGTAGCCAGACAGGCCCTTCTGGGGCCAACGTCCTGACTTTC TRBJ2-6 NA NA TRBV19
CASSSTSGGVTSTDTQYF TGTGCCAGCAGCTCGACTAGCGGGGGCGTAACTAGCACAGATACGCAGTATTTT TRBJ2-3 TRBD2 NA TRBV7-2
CASSVAGGWDEQFF TGTGCCAGCTCCGTAGCGGGGGGCTGGGATGAGCAGTTCTTC TRBJ2-1 TRBD2 NA TRBV18
CASSLAVANYGYTF TGTGCCAGCAGCTTAGCGGTAGCCAACTATGGCTACACCTTC TRBJ1-2 NA once TRBV7-9
CASSQGQGYREQYF TGCGCCAGCAGCCAGGGGCAGGGGTACCGCGAGCAGTACTTC TRBJ2-7 NA NA TRBV4-1
CASSLVGTTLHSYEQYF TGTGCCAGCAGTTTAGTCGGGACAACACTTCACTCCTACGAGCAGTACTTC TRBJ2-7 NA NA TRBV28
CASSLATGQGTPLHF TGTGCCAGCAGTTTAGCCACGGGACAGGGAACACCCCTCCACTTT TRBJ1-6 TRBD1 few TRBV27
CASSLAYSRSARVLTEAFF TGCGCCAGCAGCTTGGCCTATAGTCGGTCTGCCCGGGTACTCACTGAAGCTTTCTTT TRBJ1-1 NA many TRBV5-1